This T cell receptor beta chain emerged from a study of blood T cell repertoires in COVID-19. Background on the study: Acute and convalescent COVID-19 samples came from the United States, Italy and Spain. The analysed material was cDNA or gDNA that came from T cells, B-cell-depleted T cells, or PBMCs.

In Seattle, patients joined the study during active infection and were tracked longitudinally. The V end lost 3 bases, the J end lost 6 bases, and 11 bases lay between the germline ends. The germline CDR1 and CDR2 sequences are SGHAT and FQNNGV. CDR3 length: 13 amino acids. Original handling: Estimates of nucleated cell counts were drawn from the amplification of reference gene primers. Method: immunoSEQ multiplex PCR; TCRdb's copy keeps in-frame clones and lacks some. V and J calls and clone size are as listed in that table; D and trimming were resolved from the DNA. The table has about 280,000 clones, around nine tenths seen once.

This clonotype was obtained from a woman in her 30s with COVID-19, enrolled during active disease. The specimen was peripheral blood. The genes are TRBV11-2 and TRBJ1-2; D call uncertain. The DNA of the CDR3 is TGTGCCAGCAGCTTCGACTCTCGGAATGGCTACACCTTC. Its translation is CASSFDSRNGYTF.